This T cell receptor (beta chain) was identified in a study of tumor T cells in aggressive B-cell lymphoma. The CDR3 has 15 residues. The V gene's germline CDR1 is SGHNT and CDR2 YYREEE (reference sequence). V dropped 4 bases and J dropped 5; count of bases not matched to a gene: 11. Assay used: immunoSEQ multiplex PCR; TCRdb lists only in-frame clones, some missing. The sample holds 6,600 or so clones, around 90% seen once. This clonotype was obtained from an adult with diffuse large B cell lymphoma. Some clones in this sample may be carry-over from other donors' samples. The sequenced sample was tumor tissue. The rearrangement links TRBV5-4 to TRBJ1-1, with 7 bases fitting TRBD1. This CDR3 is CASSRTGTVQTEAFF. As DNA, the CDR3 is TGTGCCAGCAGCCGAACTGGGACAGTTCAAACTGAAGCTTTCTTT.